The entry below gives a single TCR beta chain sequence along with its context. This entry belongs to a study of T cells in Graves' hyperthyroidism and ophthalmopathy. Amplification of TCR beta CDR3 regions used RNA as the template. TCR CDR3 regions were first amplified by RT-PCR with HTBI primers. TCRdb fed the multiplex PCR reads into MiXCR, producing one record per CDR3 protein. Among around 690,000 distinct CDR3 sequences listed, roughly 17% were seen once. Sequencing was carried out using blood. This sequence was found in a man over 45 with Graves' hyperthyroidism.

The CDR3 region is CSVEGLAGVSYNEQFF. CDR3 DNA: TGCAGCGTTGAAGGGCTAGCGGGAGTGTCCTACAATGAGCAGTTCTTC. V gene TRBV29-1 combines with J gene TRBJ2-1; 10 nucleotides agree with TRBD2. CDR1 SQVTM and CDR2 ANQGSEA come from the germline V gene. There are 16 residues in the CDR3. Trimming removed 1 base from V and 1 base from J; junction bases left unmatched: 4.